Sequencing of this TCR beta chain was carried out in a study of T cells after posttransplantation cyclophosphamide. The study, taken as a whole, reports: Blood and skin or GI T cell repertoires showed limited TRB overlap.

A marrow graft followed busulfan-fludarabine conditioning, with cyclophosphamide on days +3 and +4. Assay: immunoSEQ multiplex PCR; the TCRdb copy retains only in-frame clones and omits some. This sample comprises about 7,500 clones, none seen once only. In its sample, this clone was seen many times. Its specificity is unknown. The sequenced sample was PBMCs, obtained after allogeneic stem cell transplant with posttransplant cyclophosphamide. The sequence was collected from a female patient aged 50 to 60 who received an allogeneic stem cell transplant from a related donor, was CMV-positive, and had no GVHD. The graft donor may account for some of the T cells.

The CDR3 DNA reads as TGTGCCAGCAGTAGGGGTGACACTGAAGCTTTCTTT. It translates to CASSRGDTEAFF. This chain joins TRBV6-5 and TRBJ1-1, with a weak D call TRBD1 (5 bases). The V and J ends lost 5 bases and 3 bases respectively, with 7 bases between them. In germline, CDR1 is MNHEY, CDR2 SVGAGI. The CDR3 has 12 residues.